There are a few counts of the clone carrying this T cell receptor beta chain. TCRdb reanalysed the 5' RACE reads using MiXCR and keeps one entry per CDR3 protein. This table has over 250,000 distinct CDR3 sequences, 15% appearing once. The sample originates from a study of T-cell memory formation after mild COVID-19. The clonotype originates from a man between 18 and 35 years old who had mild COVID-19 (a few samples of this study predate the infection). Cell type and time point are not known. The sample comprised PBMCs or a T cell subset sorted from them (not recorded which).

The CDR3 region has the DNA TGCAGTGCTTCCGACGTCCGGGGTAACTATGGCTACACCTTC. This translates into CSASDVRGNYGYTF. This sequence joins TRBV20-1 and TRBJ1-2; D remains unclear. The CDR3 spans 14 residues. CDR1 and CDR2 (germline): DFQATT, SNEGSKA (reference sequence). With 5 bases removed from V and 1 base from J, the gap between germline ends came to 14 bases.